A single sample is the source of the 6 T cell receptor beta chains below, sequenced in a study of T-cell reconstitution after alpha-beta-depleted transplantation in children (TCRdb year 2016). Libraries were prepared through PCR. TCRdb lists the instrument as Illumina HiSeq 2500. TCR libraries were prepared with molecular barcoding, using unique molecular identifiers to normalize TCRbeta repertoire quantification. In-frame beta chains were kept once TCRdb had trimmed the public reads at Q25 with fastp and called clones with MiXCR. Each entry is one CDR3 protein sequence, shown with its most common DNA and genes. This sample gives under 350,000 distinct CDR3 sequences in total; over 8% of them show up just once. In total, the top ten clones hold about a tenth of the sample. The sample here was PBMCs from the stem cell graft donor, taken from the stem cell graft. The receptors were gathered from a human donor who donated a stem cell graft to a child with SCID.

The chain is built from TRBV6-4 and TRBJ2-1; no firm D call. The CDR3 loop spans 13 amino acids. Trimming left V 6 bases short and J 9 bases short, with 15 bases between. Germline CDR1 MRHNA, CDR2 SNTAGT. The CDR3 loop is CASSPGAVGEQFF. CDR3 sequence (DNA): TGTGCCAGCAGCCCCGGAGCTGTGGGTGAGCAGTTCTTC.

The chain uses TRBV5-1 and TRBJ2-3, with 8 bases that match TRBD2. In germline, CDR1 is SGHRS, CDR2 YFSETQ. The V and J ends lost 6 bases and 4 bases, in that order; junction bases with no gene match: 7. The length of the CDR3 is 14 residues. CDR3 nucleotide sequence: TGCGCCAGCATGGCGGGGGGCCCCGCAGATACGCAGTATTTT. This codes for CASMAGGPADTQYF.

J is TRBJ2-7 and V is TRBV29-1; 7 bases agree with TRBD1. The CDR3 runs to 14 residues. Trimming removed 4 bases from V and 0 bases from J; junction bases left unmatched: 6. Germline CDR1 SQVTM, CDR2 ANQGSEA. The CDR3 DNA sequence: TGCAGCGTTGTCACAGGGGCCAGCTCCTACGAGCAGTACTTC. Translation: CSVVTGASSYEQYF.

This clonotype was recorded a few times. The chain couples TRBV20-1 to TRBJ2-5; 8 bases align to TRBD1. The CDR3 is 14 residues long. CDR1 DFQATT and CDR2 SNEGSKA come from the germline V gene (reference sequence). V shed 0 bases and J 5 bases; nucleotides not matched to a gene: 5. The DNA for the CDR3 is TGCAGTGCTAGAGATCCCAGGGGGCTGGAGACCCAGTACTTC. It encodes CSARDPRGLETQYF.

This clonotype has just a few counts. CDR3 sequence: CASSGDLNAGAFF. In DNA, the CDR3 is TGTGCCAGCAGTGGGGACCTAAACGCGGGGGCTTTCTTT. This chain connects TRBV25-1 to TRBJ1-1; D perhaps matches TRBD1 (5 bases). V was pared by 4 bases and J by 11 bases, with 17 bases between. CDR1 and CDR2 (germline): MGHDK, SYGVNS. CDR3 length equals 13 residues.

This clonotype was counted ten times or more. CDR3 DNA sequence: TGCGCCAGCAGCCGTGACAGGCCCTCTCCGAACACCGGGGAGCTGTTTTTT. Translated: CASSRDRPSPNTGELFF. V gene TRBV5-1 combines with J gene TRBJ2-2; perhaps TRBD1 as D (6 bases). Germline V gene sequence: CDR1 SGHRS, CDR2 YFSETQ. The CDR3 is made up of 17 amino acids. V was shortened by 4 bases and J by 0 bases, with 16 bases between the two germline ends.